The sequence of this T cell receptor (beta chain) was determined in a study of blood T cell repertoires in COVID-19. Study context: The United States, Italy and Spain supplied acute and convalescent COVID-19 samples. The cDNA or gDNA used as material had been derived from T cells, B-cell-depleted T cells, or PBMCs.

How the authors handled the data: Scientists estimated how many nucleated cells there were by amplifying reference gene primers. Here immunoSEQ multiplex PCR was the method, and the copy in TCRdb shows in-frame clones only, minus some. V and J calls and clone size are copied from that table; D and trimming were computed from the DNA. The sample contains 260,000 or so clones, roughly 90% of which appear only once. The sequenced sample consisted of peripheral blood. The TCR sequence derives from a human donor in a cohort sampled during active COVID-19.

CDR3 region: CAWSVLGAGGEAFF. CDR3 bases: TGTGCCTGGAGTGTACTGGGGGCTGGTGGTGAAGCTTTCTTT. The chain combines TRBV30 with TRBJ1-1, with D possibly TRBD1 on 6 matching bases. V lost 0 bases, J lost 7 bases, and 15 bases lay in between. Looked up from germline, CDR1 is GTSNPN and CDR2 is SVGIG (reference sequence). This CDR3 region has 14 residues.